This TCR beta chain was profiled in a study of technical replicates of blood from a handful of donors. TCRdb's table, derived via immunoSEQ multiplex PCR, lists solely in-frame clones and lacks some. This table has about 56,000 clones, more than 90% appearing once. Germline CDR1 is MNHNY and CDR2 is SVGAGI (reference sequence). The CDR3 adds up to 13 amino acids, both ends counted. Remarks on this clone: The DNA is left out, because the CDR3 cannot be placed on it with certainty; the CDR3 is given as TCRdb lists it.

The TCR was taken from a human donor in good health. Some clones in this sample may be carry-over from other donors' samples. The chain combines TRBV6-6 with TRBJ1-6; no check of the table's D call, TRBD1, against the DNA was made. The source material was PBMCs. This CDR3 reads CASILDRDSPLHF.